This T cell receptor beta chain originates from a study of cytomegalovirus exposure and HLA in healthy donors (dated by TCRdb to the late 2010s). Study-wide context: According to an earlier analysis of 550 to 700 of the donors, about 179 million T cells yielded 117 million unique TCR beta sequences and 276 Gb of sequence data. An early release that covered fewer than 750 HLA-typed donors contained 250 to 350 gigabases of sequencing data and around 80 million unique TCR sequences. Of the 398 genotyped donors, around 81% fell in the genetic ancestry cluster associated with self-reported Caucasian donors. The study aimed to test whether signatures of past pathogen exposure could be identified by cataloging public T cell receptors. The study profiled the T cell repertoires of more than 500 subjects by immunosequencing and related them to cytomegalovirus serostatus. In addition to the first cohort of 666 subjects, a separate validation cohort of approximately 130 different subjects was used. High-throughput TCR immunosequencing, statistical association of individual TCRs with disease status, and machine learning were combined to predict cytomegalovirus infection status. A later analysis re-examined previously published TCR beta repertoires from hundreds of donors and added high-resolution HLA genotyping to investigate patterns of TCR occurrence. Rather than drawing on any new phenotypic data, the later analysis identified candidate immune exposures from TCR beta sequences and the way those sequences occurred across donors. To decide whether each TCR beta V gene segment behaved as functional or pseudogenic, an earlier analysis of approximately 590 of the donors relied on high-throughput TCR beta sequencing. Alongside the repertoire data, information on donor age, sex, ethnicity and CMV serostatus was compiled. A later genetic analysis took genome-wide SNP genotypes for about three fifths of the 666 donors and used that subset as a discovery cohort. All discovery cohort repertoires had been generated on a single sequencing platform. Both class I and class II loci were covered by HLA typing, at four-digit resolution. The number of typed donors differed by locus: roughly 620-630 for A, B, C, DRB1 and DQB1; roughly 510 for DQA1; about 600 for DPA1; and roughly 470 for DPB1. Four or five DR-DQ haplotypes were handled as single units for association and clustering because linkage in the cohort was strong. On average, about 240,000 unique TCR beta nucleotide sequences were sequenced per donor among some 430 genotyped donors of the cohort, with roughly 18% of those sequences being non-productive.

The cohort consisted of hundreds of healthy bone marrow donors. At the time of sampling, every cohort member was nominally healthy, though immune exposures that went unrecorded were likely present. The donor tested CMV seropositive, placing the donor among the 289 seropositive members of the cohort. A peripheral blood sample was provided by each donor, and peripheral blood mononuclear cells were used for TCR beta sequencing. The Qiagen DNeasy Blood Extraction Kit was used to extract genomic DNA from the blood cell samples. Broader findings and caveats from the paper: Because counts were too low, approximately 18 rarely observed V segments, including chromosome 9 orphons, were excluded from the earlier analysis of 587 of the donors. Assigning TCR associations to individual alleles was difficult when HLA alleles, especially DR and DQ, strongly co-occurred. A few of the identified cytomegalovirus-associated TCR beta chains were confirmed in vitro to be specific for cytomegalovirus antigens. According to a later analysis, parvovirus B19, influenza, CMV and Epstein-Barr virus appeared linked to several top co-occurrence clusters. Most TCR sequences were observed very rarely across donors, whereas some public TCRs were present in many individuals. In the study, some 160 TCR beta chains were listed as associated with cytomegalovirus. A later analysis found that TCR association rates varied across HLA loci, with DRB1 alleles showing the most associated TCRs and HLA-C alleles the fewest. Some IMGT-functional V segments, including TRBV6-2 and TRBV6-3, could not be told apart with the 87-base-pair reads, so those segments were excluded. A group of highly shared sequence variants was considered likely to be a technical artifact of the sequencing pipeline. Specific HLA alleles were associated with about 17,000 TCR beta sequences at a false discovery rate of 0.05 in a later analysis. In a later analysis, most CMV-associated TCR beta chains were found to appear HLA-restricted, with HLA associations seemingly driven largely by CMV exposure. Cytomegalovirus status was reported to be diagnosed by the classifier with high specificity and sensitivity in both the original and validation cohorts. CMV serostatus was the only immune exposure information available for the cohort. It was suggested by the authors that the approach could potentially be generalized to other disease states and immunological phenotypes. A later genetic analysis associated a missense DCLRE1C variant with V-gene and J-gene trimming of TCR beta chains, and an independent cohort replicated the association. A later analysis found that HLA-associated TCR beta chains were more clonally expanded and had lower generation probabilities than equally common non-associated chains. Because HLA typing was missing for some donors at each locus, association tests included only the typed subset. Linkage disequilibrium might explain the correlated functional status among segregating V segments, but an unknown experimental factor could not be ruled out. In an earlier analysis of around 600 of the donors, most TCR beta V segments were observed in productive rearrangements about 90% or about 30% of the time, broadly matching IMGT annotations. In this cohort, only TCR beta chains were sequenced, and detectable features were limited by the absence of alpha or paired-chain data. Roughly uniform sequencing depth across donors was assumed in presence/absence analyses, although this assumption may not hold. A later genetic analysis reported fewer N-insertions in productive TCRs among donors in an Asian-associated ancestry cluster than the 666-donor mean. A further reported finding was that TCR beta sequences accurately predicted the HLA-A and HLA-B alleles for most subjects in the first cohort.

Between the V and J ends, shortened by 6 bases and 6 bases respectively, the junction contains 20 bases. The CDR3 covers 15 residues, taking in both the cysteine and the phenylalanine. The entry retains the CDR3 DNA only, 45 bases that are in frame from base 1. Libraries were built with the immunoSEQ multiplex PCR assay. The multiplex PCR relied on a mix of 60 forward primers for TCR Vbeta segments and 13 reverse primers for TCR Jbeta segments. A multiplex PCR assay on genomic DNA amplified the CDR3 region of rearranged TCR beta genes. Amplified TCR beta libraries were sequenced as 87-base-pair reads on the Illumina HiSeq System. The authors' pipeline ran thus. In a later analysis, tens of millions of unique TCR beta chains were counted across the 500 to 850 repertoires, and approximately 9.9 million of these chains were shared by at least two donors. To remove PCR and sequencing errors, raw reads were error-corrected and collapsed into unique sequences using a nearest-neighbor algorithm that merged closely related sequences. CDR3 sequences were aligned to IMGT reference sequences to assign V, D and J gene segments. For a sequence to be retained, a match of at least six nucleotides to both a V gene segment and a J gene segment was required. A rearrangement counted as productive if the CDR3 had no stop codons and remained in frame with V and J, and every other rearrangement counted as non-productive. Following IMGT convention, CDR3 was defined as the stretch from the second conserved V-encoded cysteine to the conserved J-encoded phenylalanine. In an earlier analysis of 587 of the donors, sequences lacking an unambiguous match to a single V gene segment were excluded. In an earlier analysis of a few hundred of the donors, V segments were called functional above 56.7% productive rearrangements and were called segregating when the between-donor standard deviation exceeded 5%. A statistical classification framework was developed to diagnose cytomegalovirus status using the catalog of TCR beta chain sequences. V and J gene assignment, in a later analysis, came from comparing TCR nucleotide sequences with IMGT/GENE-DB human TR gene sequences. Using the TCRdist pipeline, a later analysis assigned CDR3 sequences along with most-parsimonious VDJ recombination scenarios. In a later analysis, each TCR beta chain was defined by its CDR3 amino acid sequence together with its V-gene family, and reads lacking a unique V-gene family were excluded. In a later analysis, fewer than 650 highly shared, low-generation-probability nucleotide sequences were removed to address suspected cross-contamination and a sequencing artifact. A later analysis calculated a clonal expansion index for each public chain from normalized within-repertoire ranks of inferred template counts. A later analysis computed generation probabilities with a VDJ recombination model fitted to out-of-frame rearrangements, and checked the results against IGoR. In a later analysis, TCR-TCR, TCR-HLA and TCR-CMV co-occurrence was scored with hypergeometric tests, and a repertoire-size bias correction was applied to TCR pairs. To estimate false discovery rates, a later analysis permuted the HLA or CMV assignments 20 times. In a later analysis, co-occurring TCRs were grouped with DBSCAN, and TCRdist sequence similarity was added when clustering was performed within HLA-allele-positive subsets. Repertoires with fewer than 30,000 or more than 120,000 public chains were left out of co-occurrence clustering, as were four to six repertoires with anomalous nucleotide sharing. The source is immuneACCESS, and TCRdb retained only in-frame sequences with V and J called. Part of the clones is not carried over; for the studies checked, unresolved V genes explain less than half of this, and the remainder is unexplained. The DNA gave D and trimming, while V, J and clone size come from that table. The sample contains some 110,000 clones, 65% to 80% of them found a single time. The ten largest clonotypes hold under 8% of the sample.

Notes on this clone: Its target antigen remains unknown. No per-base quality is available; no much larger clone lies one base away.

The TCR sequence derives from a woman aged 45-65 years in good health and CMV-seropositive. The material sequenced was PBMCs. The sequence is built from TRBV23-1 and TRBJ1-1; the D gene cannot be named for sure. TRBV23-1 is an ORF, and what it does is uncertain. CDR3 sequence: CASSQARSTGAEAFF. The DNA sequence is TGCGCCAGCAGCCAAGCACGGTCGACGGGTGCTGAAGCTTTCTTT.